This entry is about one T cell receptor (beta chain). Trimming stripped 3 bases from V and 3 bases from J, with 16 bases between. There are 16 residues in the CDR3. The V gene's germline CDR1 is SGHNT and CDR2 YYREEE (reference sequence). Enrolled through a virtual design, the participants were between 18 and 89 years of age and came from roughly 22 US areas. Cohort 3 donors were reported recovered after two negative PCRs, clearance, or symptom resolution. Assay used: immunoSEQ multiplex PCR; TCRdb lists only in-frame clones, some missing. The data hold about 380,000 clones, with more than 75% observed a single time. These data belong to a study of blood T cell repertoires in COVID-19. Study summary: Acute and convalescent COVID-19 specimens originated in the United States, Italy and Spain. PBMCs, B-cell-depleted T cells, or T cells were the source of the cDNA or gDNA that made up the material.

The source of this sequence is a woman between 18 and 30 years old who had recovered from COVID-19. The chain combines TRBV5-4 with TRBJ1-5; D is ambiguous. The specimen sequenced was PBMCs or T cells enriched from blood (not recorded which). CDR3 DNA sequence: TGTGCCAGCAGCTCGGACGGCGGGCGAAACAATCAGCCCCAGCATTTT. Translation gives CASSSDGGRNNQPQHF.